This TCR beta chain was profiled in a study of beta chain features in type 1 diabetes. General study points: Shorter TCRB CDR3s, moderately but significantly so, marked every one of the four CD4+ subsets in Type 1 diabetes patients. Highly expressing activated T cells could be over-counted with a cDNA template.

This clone has more than one count but fewer than ten. Antigen unknown. Reverse transcribing all isolated RNA meant expressed TCRB transcripts were sequenced. Sequencing of naive, central memory and regulatory T cell samples gave an average of roughly 3.5 million reads. Measured with immunoSEQ multiplex PCR; TCRdb has only the in-frame clones, and not every one. The table has 200,000 to 250,000 clones, 15% to 20% seen once. The germline CDR1 and CDR2 sequences are SGHDN and FVKESK. V was shortened by 1 base and J by 7 bases, with 11 bases between the two germline ends. The CDR3 has 14 amino acids. The TCR was taken from a young man with type 1 diabetes. The V call is TRBV14, the J call TRBJ2-1, with D perhaps matching TRBD1 or TRBD2 (6 bases each). The sequenced sample consisted of naive CD4+ T cells from blood. Here the CDR3 reads CASSQVLGGNEQFF. CDR3 DNA sequence: TGTGCCAGCAGCCAAGTTTTAGGGGGGAATGAGCAGTTCTTC.